What follows are 2 T cell receptor beta chains derived from one specimen sequenced in a study of T cells in Graves' hyperthyroidism and ophthalmopathy. Amplification of TCR beta CDR3 regions used RNA as the template. RT-PCR in the first round (using the HTBI primer set) targeted the TCR CDR3. TCRdb reprocessed the multiplex PCR reads via MiXCR and lists one record per CDR3 protein. This table holds some 560,000 distinct CDR3 sequences, around 14% found once. Input material: blood. The receptors derive from a woman in her 30s with Graves' hyperthyroidism.

J is TRBJ2-3 and V is TRBV9; 7 nucleotides align to TRBD2. V lost 4 bases to trimming and J lost 4 bases; unmatched junction nucleotides: 15. CDR1 SGDLS and CDR2 YYNGEE come from the germline V gene. CDR3 size: 17 residues. CDR3 DNA: TGTGCCAGCAGCCTATCTCCTAGCGGAGAAGGCCCAGATACGCAGTATTTT. Its translation: CASSLSPSGEGPDTQYF.

The gene calls are TRBV19 and TRBJ1-4; 10 bases match TRBD1. The CDR3 loop spans 17 amino acids. CDR1 and CDR2 from the germline V gene are LNHDA and SQIVND (reference sequence). V shed 3 bases, J shed 4 bases, and the junction held 8 bases outside the gene matches. CDR3 protein: CASSMDRGRIINEKLFF. The DNA for the CDR3 is TGTGCCAGTAGTATGGACAGGGGGAGGATCATTAATGAAAAACTGTTTTTT.